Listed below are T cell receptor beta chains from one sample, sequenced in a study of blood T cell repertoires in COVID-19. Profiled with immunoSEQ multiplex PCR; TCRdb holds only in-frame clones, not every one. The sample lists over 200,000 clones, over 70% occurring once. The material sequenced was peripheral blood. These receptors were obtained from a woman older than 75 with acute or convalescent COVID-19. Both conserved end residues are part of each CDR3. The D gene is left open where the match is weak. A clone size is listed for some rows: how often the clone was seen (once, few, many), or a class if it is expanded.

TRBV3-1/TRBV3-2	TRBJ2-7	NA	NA	TGTGCCAGCAGTCACGATCTAGGTCCCTACGAGCAGTACTTC	CASSHDLGPYEQYF
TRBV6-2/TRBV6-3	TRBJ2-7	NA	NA	TGTGCCAGCAGTTTTCGGGGCAGGGGAGTGGACGAGCAGTACTTC	CASSFRGRGVDEQYF
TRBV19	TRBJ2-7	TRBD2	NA	TGTGCCAGTAGTCCGGGAGGACTGGGCTACGAGCAGTACTTC	CASSPGGLGYEQYF
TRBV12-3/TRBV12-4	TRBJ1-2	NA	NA	TGTGCCAGCATAGGCCGCGGCTATGGCTACACCTTC	CASIGRGYGYTF
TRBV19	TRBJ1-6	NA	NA	TGTGCCAGTAGTGCTCCTTCGACAGGTCTCATGGGGAATTCACCCCTCCACTTT	CASSAPSTGLMGNSPLHF
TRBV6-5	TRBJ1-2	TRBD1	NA	TGTGCCAGCAGCCAACAGGGGGTGAACTATGGCTACACCTTC	CASSQQGVNYGYTF
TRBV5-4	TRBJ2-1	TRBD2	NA	TGTGCCAGCAGCTCGGGACTAGCGGGAGAGAATGAGCAGTTCTTC	CASSSGLAGENEQFF
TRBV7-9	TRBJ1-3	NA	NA	TGTGCCAGCAGCGCCCTGTGGCTTGGCTCTGGAAACACCATATATTTT	CASSALWLGSGNTIYF
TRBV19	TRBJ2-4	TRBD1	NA	TGTGCCAGTAGTGTCACAGGGGTGAACATTCAGTACTTC	CASSVTGVNIQYF
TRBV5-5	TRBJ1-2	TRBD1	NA	TGTGCCAGCAGCTTTGGGACAGGGGTTAACTATGGCTACACCTTC	CASSFGTGVNYGYTF
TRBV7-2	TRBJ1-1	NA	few	TGTGCCAGCAGTCAGGGGTGGACTGAAGCTTTCTTT	CASSQGWTEAFF
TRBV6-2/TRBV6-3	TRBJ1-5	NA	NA	TGTGCCAGCAGTTACCGACAAGAAAGGCAGCCCCAGCATTTT	CASSYRQERQPQHF
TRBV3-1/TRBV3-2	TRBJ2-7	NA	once	TGTGCCAGCAGCCGATGGGACACCTACTACGAGCAGTACTTC	CASSRWDTYYEQYF
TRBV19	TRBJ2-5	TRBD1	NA	TGTGCCAGTACGGACAGGGGGCGCGGAGAGACCCAGTACTTC	CASTDRGRGETQYF